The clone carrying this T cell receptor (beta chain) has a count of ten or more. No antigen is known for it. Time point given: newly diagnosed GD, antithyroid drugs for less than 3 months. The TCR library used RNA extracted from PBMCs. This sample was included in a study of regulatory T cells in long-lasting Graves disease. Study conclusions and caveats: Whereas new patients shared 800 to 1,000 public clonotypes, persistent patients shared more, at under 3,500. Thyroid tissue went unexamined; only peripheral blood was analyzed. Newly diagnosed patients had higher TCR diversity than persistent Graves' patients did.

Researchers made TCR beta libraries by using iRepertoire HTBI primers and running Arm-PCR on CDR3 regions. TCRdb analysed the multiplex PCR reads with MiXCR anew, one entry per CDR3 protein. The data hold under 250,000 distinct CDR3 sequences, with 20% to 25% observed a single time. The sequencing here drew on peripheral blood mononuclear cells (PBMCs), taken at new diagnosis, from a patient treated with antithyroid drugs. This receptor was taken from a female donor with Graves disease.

CDR3 protein: CASSFTSGMGETQYF. DNA for the CDR3: TGTGCCAGCAGCTTTACTAGCGGGATGGGGGAGACCCAGTACTTC. The genes are TRBV7-3 and TRBJ2-5; 10 nucleotides agree with TRBD2. Germline lookup yields CDR1 SGHTA and CDR2 FQGTGA. V shed 3 bases and J 5 bases; nucleotides not matched to a gene: 6. The CDR3 sequence is 15 residues long.